The TCR beta chain under discussion was sequenced for a study of blood T cell repertoires in COVID-19. Looking at the study overall: Samples of COVID-19 (acute and convalescent) were obtained from the United States, Italy and Spain. PBMCs, B-cell-depleted T cells, or T cells provided the cDNA or gDNA that made up the material.

Methods used by the authors: Estimated nucleated cell counts came from reference gene primer amplification. Assay used: immunoSEQ multiplex PCR; TCRdb lists only in-frame clones, some missing. D and trimming were read from the DNA, whereas the V and J calls and clone size are those reported in that table. The data contain tens of thousands of clones, about 91% of them singletons. Germline CDR1 is SGHKS and CDR2 is YYEKEE (reference sequence). V shed 1 base and J 2 bases; nucleotides not matched to a gene: 7. The CDR3 sequence is 17 residues long. This clonotype was obtained from a woman in her fifties or sixties with active COVID-19. Sequences were obtained from peripheral blood. This rearrangement joins TRBV5-5 to TRBJ2-3; 10 positions agree with TRBD2. The CDR3 is CASSLFLAGALTDTQYF. DNA of the CDR3: TGTGCCAGCAGCTTGTTCCTAGCGGGGGCCCTCACAGATACGCAGTATTTT. Full variable domain (outside the CDR3, taken from reference TRBV5-5 and TRBJ2-3): DAGVTQSPTHLIKTRGQQVTLRCSPISGHKSVSWYQQVLGQGPQFIFQYYEKEERGRGNFPDRFSARQFPNYSSELNVNALLLGDSALYLCASSLFLAGALTDTQYFGPGTRLTVL.